These 14 T cell receptor beta chains were all obtained from the same sample, sequenced in a study of T cells in Graves' hyperthyroidism and ophthalmopathy. There were TCR beta CDR3 regions amplified from RNA transcripts. The study used the HTBI primer set for a first-round RT-PCR of the TCR CDR3. TCRdb ran MiXCR on the multiplex PCR reads and lists one entry per CDR3 protein. Of 600,000 or so distinct CDR3 sequences detected, more than 12% appear once; the ten largest clones hold roughly an eighth. The specimen sequenced was blood. These receptors originate from a woman in her forties or fifties with Graves' ophthalmopathy.

This chain connects TRBV3-1 to TRBJ2-4, with 7 bases aligning to TRBD1. Trimming cost V 0 bases and J 7 bases; bases outside gene matches: 3. The CDR3 is 14 residues long. The germline CDR1 and CDR2 sequences are LGHDT and YNNKEL (reference sequence). The CDR3 here is CASSQEGTVNIQYF. The CDR3 DNA reads TGTGCCAGCAGCCAAGAAGGGACAGTGAACATTCAGTACTTC. Full variable domain (missing parts from reference TRBV3-1 and TRBJ2-4): DTAVSQTPKYLVTQMGNDKSIKCEQNLGHDTMYWYKQDSKKFLKIMFSYNNKELIINETVPNRFSPKSPDKAHLNLHINSLELGDSAVYFCASSQEGTVNIQYFGAGTRLSVL.

This clonotype was seen at least ten times. This chain links TRBV7-2 with TRBJ2-1; maybe TRBD1 (6 bases). The CDR3 covers 16 residues. Germline V gene sequence: CDR1 SGHTA, CDR2 FQGNSA. Trimming stripped 4 bases from V and 4 bases from J, with 17 bases between. In DNA form, the CDR3 reads TGTGCCAGCAGCTCGCGGGTGGCAGGGACATACAATGAGCAGTTCTTC. Translation gives CASSSRVAGTYNEQFF.

This chain links TRBV29-1 with TRBJ2-7; 7 bases are a match to TRBD1. The length of the CDR3 is 17 residues. Trimming at V came to 5 bases and at J to 6 bases, leaving 22 bases not matched to a gene. Per the germline V gene, CDR1 is SQVTM and CDR2 is ANQGSEA. The DNA of the CDR3 is TGCAGCGTTACCCCAACGGGGACAGCCCCTGATCTTAGCGAGCAGTACTTC. Protein: CSVTPTGTAPDLSEQYF.

This clonotype was seen many times. Here the CDR3 reads CASTQRTRPDTQYF. In nucleotides, the CDR3 is TGTGCCAGCACTCAACGGACTAGACCAGATACGCAGTATTTT. The V and J genes are TRBV12-3 or TRBV12-4 and TRBJ2-3; 7 nucleotides match TRBD2. V lost 7 bases and J lost 4; bases outside the gene matches: 8. This CDR3 has 14 amino acids.

The rearrangement uses TRBV4-2 and TRBJ2-3; tentative D call: TRBD2 (6 bases). The ends were cut back, 1 base at V and 1 base at J, with 9 bases in the middle. The germline V gene has CDR1 LGHNA and CDR2 YNFKEQ. The CDR3 is made up of 15 amino acids. In DNA, the CDR3 is TGTGCCAGCAGCCAAGGGGGGGATCGCACAGATACGCAGTATTTT. Amino acids: CASSQGGDRTDTQYF.

There are many counts of this clonotype. The chain employs TRBV6-1 and TRBJ1-5, with D tentatively TRBD1 (5 bases). CDR3 size: 13 residues. Germline V gene lookup returns CDR1 MNHNS and CDR2 SASEGT. Between the trimmed V and J ends, which lost 8 bases and 5 bases, there was a span of 13 bases. The CDR3 reads CASARDGDQPQHF. The DNA for the CDR3 is TGTGCCAGCGCCAGGGACGGAGATCAGCCCCAGCATTTT.

This clonotype was found a few times. This CDR3 reads CSASESGAGSFEYQETQYF. The DNA for the CDR3 is TGCAGTGCTAGCGAGTCTGGGGCGGGGAGCTTCGAGTACCAAGAGACCCAGTACTTC. This chain joins TRBV20-1 and TRBJ2-5, with D possibly being TRBD2 (6 bases). Germline V gene sequence: CDR1 DFQATT, CDR2 SNEGSKA (reference sequence). V lost 3 bases to trimming and J lost 0 bases, with 26 bases between them. The CDR3 runs 19 residues.

This clonotype has a count of ten or more. This CDR3 is CASSQVPSGRSSYEQYF. CDR3 bases: TGTGCCAGCAGCCAAGTGCCTAGCGGGCGGAGCTCCTACGAGCAGTACTTC. The rearrangement uses TRBV4-2 and TRBJ2-7; 8 bases are a match to TRBD2. The length of the CDR3 is 17 residues. Trimming removed 1 base from V and 0 bases from J; junction bases left unmatched: 8. Germline-derived CDR1 and CDR2 are LGHNA and YNFKEQ.

At least ten counts were recorded for this clonotype. This sequence joins TRBV27 and TRBJ2-1; 8 bases are a match to TRBD2. V gave up 5 bases and J gave up 7 bases; unmatched junction bases: 4. This CDR3 comprises 13 residues. In germline, CDR1 is MNHEY, CDR2 SMNVEV (reference sequence). CDR3 sequence: CASSASGLNEQFF. CDR3 nucleotide sequence: TGTGCCAGCAGTGCTAGCGGGTTGAATGAGCAGTTCTTC.

The J gene is TRBJ2-4, the V gene TRBV30, with TRBD2 matching over 11 bases. Germline assignment: CDR1 GTSNPN and CDR2 SVGIG (reference sequence). V shed 0 bases and J 8 bases; nucleotides not matched to a gene: 3. The CDR3 extends over 14 amino acids. This chain's CDR3 is CAWSVRSGGDIQYF. The CDR3 nucleotides are TGTGCCTGGAGTGTACGTAGCGGGGGGGACATTCAGTACTTC.

This clonotype was counted ten times or more. The rearrangement uses TRBV20-1 and TRBJ2-1; tentatively, D is TRBD1 or TRBD2 (6 bases each). CDR1 and CDR2 from the germline V gene are DFQATT and SNEGSKA (reference sequence). V was pared by 1 base and J by 3 bases, with 13 bases between. The CDR3 has 15 amino acids. The chain's CDR3 is CSARGLGGFYNEQFF. The DNA for the CDR3 is TGCAGTGCTAGAGGACTAGGGGGATTCTACAATGAGCAGTTCTTC.

This clonotype was found many times. The chain links TRBV24-1 to TRBJ2-3; 10 positions match TRBD2. The J segment lost 2 bases and the V segment lost 0 bases, leaving 7 bases of the junction unmatched. From germline, CDR1 is KGHDR and CDR2 SFDVKD. The CDR3 is made up of 18 amino acids. The CDR3 is CATSDLKSTSGHTDTQYF. The DNA of the CDR3 is TGTGCCACCAGTGATTTGAAATCGACTAGCGGGCACACAGATACGCAGTATTTT.

The CDR3 DNA reads TGCAGCGTTGACTCAGAGATGGAGACCCAGTACTTC. Translated, it gives CSVDSEMETQYF. The rearrangement links TRBV29-1 to TRBJ2-5, with no clear D. V dropped 3 bases and J dropped 5 bases, with 10 bases sitting between them. The germline gives CDR1 SQVTM, CDR2 ANQGSEA. The CDR3 totals 12 residues.

This clonotype was recorded many times. The chain is built from TRBV7-2 and TRBJ1-1; D not certain. Per germline, CDR1 SGHTA and CDR2 FQGNSA. The CDR3 runs 14 residues. V was pared by 2 bases and J by 1 base, with 8 bases between. The CDR3 loop is CASSLTASNTEAFF. The CDR3 DNA reads TGTGCCAGCAGCTTAACAGCCTCGAACACTGAAGCTTTCTTT.